Below are 12 T cell receptor beta chains sequenced from a single sample in a study of T-cell memory formation after mild COVID-19. A single record per CDR3 protein comes from TCRdb applying MiXCR to the 5' RACE reads. This table holds around 250,000 distinct CDR3 sequences, approximately 9% found once. The sequenced material came from PBMCs or a T cell subset sorted from them (not recorded which). These receptors all stem from a man between 18 and 29 years old who had mild COVID-19 (a few samples of this study predate the infection). Cell type and time point are not known.

Only a few counts were recorded for this clonotype. The chain links TRBV5-1 to TRBJ2-3; 10 bases line up with TRBD2. The CDR3 covers 15 residues. J gave up 2 bases and V 3 bases, and 3 bases lay outside the gene matches. CDR1 and CDR2 from the germline V gene are SGHRS and YFSETQ. The CDR3 spells CASSYLAGDTDTQYF. DNA of the CDR3: TGCGCCAGCAGCTATCTAGCGGGGGACACAGATACGCAGTATTTT.

The chain employs TRBV12-3 or TRBV12-4 and TRBJ2-2; D not resolved. The V end was cut by 3 bases, the J end by 4 bases, with 9 bases between. There are 14 residues in the CDR3. The CDR3 spells CASSFQSSTGELFF. The DNA for the CDR3 is TGTGCCAGCAGTTTTCAAAGTTCCACCGGGGAGCTGTTTTTT.

The chain joins TRBV7-2 to TRBJ1-4, with D hard to call. Germline V CDR1 and CDR2: SGHTA, FQGNSA. Trimming left V 2 bases short and J 13 bases short, with 14 bases between. This CDR3 comprises 13 residues. Written as DNA, the CDR3 is TGTGCCAGCAGCTTATCGGACCGTCCACGACTGTTTTTT. Translated, it gives CASSLSDRPRLFF. Together with reference TRBV7-2 and TRBJ1-4, the CDR3 gives the full variable domain: GAGVSQSPSNKVTEKGKDVELRCDPISGHTALYWYRQSLGQGLEFLIYFQGNSAPDKSGLPSDRFSAERTGGSVSTLTIQRTQQEDSAVYLCASSLSDRPRLFFGSGTQLSVL.

This clonotype was detected ten times or more. The rearrangement uses TRBV5-1 and TRBJ2-1; tentatively, D is TRBD1 (5 bases). The CDR3 sequence is 15 residues long. Deletions cut 4 bases from V and 5 bases from J, with 16 bases between. Germline V gene sequence: CDR1 SGHRS, CDR2 YFSETQ. The CDR3 spells CASSVDSSQHNEQFF. Written as DNA, the CDR3 is TGCGCCAGCAGCGTCGACAGTAGTCAACACAATGAGCAGTTCTTC.

This chain connects TRBV5-1 to TRBJ2-5; D is uncertain. The V end was cut by 6 bases, the J end by 5 bases, with 2 bases between. The CDR3 is 9 amino acids. CDR1 SGHRS and CDR2 YFSETQ come from the germline V gene. CDR3 sequence (DNA): TGCGCCAGCAAGGAGACCCAGTACTTC. This encodes CASKETQYF.

This clonotype was seen repeatedly, ten times or more. In DNA form, the CDR3 reads TGTGCCAGCAGCCAAGATGGGACTAGCGGGGCAGATACGCAGTATTTT. This gives the protein CASSQDGTSGADTQYF. The chain recombines TRBV4-2 with TRBJ2-3; 13 bases fit TRBD2. Per germline, CDR1 LGHNA and CDR2 YNFKEQ. The CDR3 has 16 amino acids. J gave up 4 bases and V 0 bases, and 1 base lay outside the gene matches.

This clonotype was found a few times. This chain connects TRBV7-3 to TRBJ2-3; D call uncertain. With 5 bases removed from V and 1 base from J, the gap between germline ends came to 10 bases. The germline V gene has CDR1 SGHTA and CDR2 FQGTGA. This CDR3 comprises 14 residues. DNA for the CDR3: TGTGCCAGCAGCCAATTTGGCGGCACAGATACGCAGTATTTT. It translates to CASSQFGGTDTQYF.

The chain carries TRBV3-1 and TRBJ2-6; D gene unclear. Between the trimmed V and J ends, which lost 4 bases and 7 bases, there was a span of 11 bases. Germline CDR1 LGHDT, CDR2 YNNKEL (reference sequence). CDR3 length: 14 residues. The CDR3 is CASSRHQPANVLTF. In DNA, the CDR3 is TGTGCCAGCAGCCGACATCAGCCAGCCAACGTCCTGACTTTC.

There are a few counts of this clonotype. The J gene is TRBJ2-3, the V gene TRBV2, with D unclear. The CDR3 length is 17 residues. CDR1 is SNHLY, CDR2 FYNNEI, per germline. V was pared by 5 bases and J by 0 bases, with 18 bases between. CDR3 nucleotides: TGTGCCAGCAGTCCCTTTATCGAAGTATTGAGCACAGATACGCAGTATTTT. This encodes CASSPFIEVLSTDTQYF. The full variable domain, rest sourced from reference TRBV2 and TRBJ2-3, is EPEVTQTPSHQVTQMGQEVILRCVPISNHLYFYWYRQILGQKVEFLVSFYNNEISEKSEIFDDQFSVERPDGSNFTLKIRSTKLEDSAMYFCASSPFIEVLSTDTQYFGPGTRLTVL.

This clonotype appeared a few times. V and J are TRBV20-1 and TRBJ2-6; the match to TRBD2 covers 7 bases. The CDR3 sequence is 21 residues long. Germline CDR1 DFQATT, CDR2 SNEGSKA (reference sequence). Trimming at V came to 6 bases and at J to 0 bases, leaving 23 bases not matched to a gene. CDR3 protein: CSAPSGGGGAYQSSGANVLTF. CDR3 bases: TGCAGTGCCCCGAGCGGTGGCGGGGGAGCCTACCAGAGCTCTGGGGCCAACGTCCTGACTTTC.

V is TRBV28 and J is TRBJ2-7; D gene ambiguous. The CDR3 length is 13 residues. Germline CDR1 and CDR2: MDHEN and SYDVKM. V dropped 6 bases and J dropped 5 bases, with 14 bases sitting between them. Here the CDR3 reads CASSQLMEHEQYV. In nucleotides, the CDR3 is TGTGCCAGCAGCCAACTAATGGAACACGAGCAGTACGTC.

This clonotype has more than one count but fewer than ten. This chain links TRBV5-5 with TRBJ1-5; D is uncertain. The ends were cut back, 4 bases at V and 5 bases at J, with 13 bases in the middle. CDR3 length equals 14 residues. Per germline, CDR1 SGHKS and CDR2 YYEKEE (reference sequence). The CDR3 is CASSQTGEDQPQHF. As DNA, the CDR3 is TGTGCCAGCAGCCAGACCGGGGAGGATCAGCCCCAGCATTTT.